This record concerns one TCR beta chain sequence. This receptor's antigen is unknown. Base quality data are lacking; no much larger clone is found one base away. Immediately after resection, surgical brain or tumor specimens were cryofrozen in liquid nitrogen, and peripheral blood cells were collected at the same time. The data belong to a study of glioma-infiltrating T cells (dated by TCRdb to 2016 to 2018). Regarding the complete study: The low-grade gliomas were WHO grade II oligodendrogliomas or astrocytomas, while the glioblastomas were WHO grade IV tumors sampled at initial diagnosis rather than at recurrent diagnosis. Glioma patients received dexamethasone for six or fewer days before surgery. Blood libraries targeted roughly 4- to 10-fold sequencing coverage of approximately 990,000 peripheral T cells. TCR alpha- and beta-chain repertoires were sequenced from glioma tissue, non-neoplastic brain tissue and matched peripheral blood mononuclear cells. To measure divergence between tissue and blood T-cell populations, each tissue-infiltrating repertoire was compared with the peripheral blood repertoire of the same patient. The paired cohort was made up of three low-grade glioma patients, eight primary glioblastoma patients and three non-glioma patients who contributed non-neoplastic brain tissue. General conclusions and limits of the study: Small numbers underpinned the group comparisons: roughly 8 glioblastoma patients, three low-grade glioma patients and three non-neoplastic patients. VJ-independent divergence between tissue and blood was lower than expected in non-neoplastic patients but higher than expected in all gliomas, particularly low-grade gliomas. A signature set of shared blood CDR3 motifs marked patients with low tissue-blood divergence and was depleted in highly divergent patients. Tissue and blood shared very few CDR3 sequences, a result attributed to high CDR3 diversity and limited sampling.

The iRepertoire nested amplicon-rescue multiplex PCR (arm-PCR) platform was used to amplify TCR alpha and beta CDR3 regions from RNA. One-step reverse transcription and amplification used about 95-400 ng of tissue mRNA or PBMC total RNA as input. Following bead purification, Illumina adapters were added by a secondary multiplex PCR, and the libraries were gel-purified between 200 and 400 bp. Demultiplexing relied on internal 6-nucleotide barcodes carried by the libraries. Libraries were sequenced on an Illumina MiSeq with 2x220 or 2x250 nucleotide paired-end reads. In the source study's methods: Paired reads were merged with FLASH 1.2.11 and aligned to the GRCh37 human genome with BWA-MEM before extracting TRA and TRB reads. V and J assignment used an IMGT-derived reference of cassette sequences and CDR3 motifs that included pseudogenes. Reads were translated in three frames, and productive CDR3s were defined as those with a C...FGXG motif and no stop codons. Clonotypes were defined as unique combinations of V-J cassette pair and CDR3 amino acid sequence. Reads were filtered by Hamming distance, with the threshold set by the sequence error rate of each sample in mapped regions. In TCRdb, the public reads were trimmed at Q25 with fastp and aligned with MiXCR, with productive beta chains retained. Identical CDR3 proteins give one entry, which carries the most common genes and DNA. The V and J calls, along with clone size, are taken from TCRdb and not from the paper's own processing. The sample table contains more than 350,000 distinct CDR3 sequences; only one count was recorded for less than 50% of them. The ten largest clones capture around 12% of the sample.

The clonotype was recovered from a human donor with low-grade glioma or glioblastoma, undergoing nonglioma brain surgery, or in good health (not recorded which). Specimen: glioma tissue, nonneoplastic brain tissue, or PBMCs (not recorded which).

In nucleotide form, the sequence is TGTGCCAGAGGGACTAGCGGCCCCTACGAGCAGTACTTC. It translates as CARGTSGPYEQYF. The rearrangement combines TRBV6-2 or TRBV6-3 with TRBJ2-7; a stretch of 11 junction bases matches TRBD2. V and J are trimmed by 9 bases and 2 bases, and the gene matches miss 3 bases of the junction. Per the germline V gene, MNHEY is the CDR1 and SVGEGT is the CDR2. CDR3 length: 13 amino acids, cysteine to phenylalanine. Kept here is only the CDR3 DNA, which spans 39 bases and is read in frame from base 1.